This T cell receptor beta chain was sequenced for a study of blood T cells in healthy people across ages. This clonotype occurred a few times. Its antigen remains unidentified. CDR3 size: 14 residues. Germline-derived CDR1 and CDR2 are SGHRS and YFSETQ. V gave up 0 bases and J gave up 7 bases, with 13 bases separating them. Study results and limitations: CMV status of donors was not determined, possibly confounding expanded clonotype changes.

Next came a second PCR, run for about 7 to 12 cycles, which used a sample-barcoded 5' primer along with a J-beta primer mix. TCRdb fed the 5' RACE reads into MiXCR, producing one record per CDR3 protein. The data hold some 800,000 distinct CDR3 sequences, with roughly 25% observed a single time. These data were also filed under a second study, of T cells of mothers and their children.

V usage is TRBV5-1 and J usage is TRBJ2-5; TRBD2 is a possible D gene (6 bases). The origin of this receptor is a boy younger than 18 in good health. Sequencing was carried out using blood. The chain's CDR3 is CASSLEGIGRTQYF. The CDR3, as DNA: TGCGCCAGCAGCTTGGAGGGTATCGGGAGGACCCAGTACTTC. Variable domain in full (rest from reference TRBV5-1 and TRBJ2-5): KAGVTQTPRYLIKTRGQQVTLSCSPISGHRSVSWYQQTPGQGLQFLFEYFSETQRNKGNFPGRFSGRQFSNSRSEMNVSTLELGDSALYLCASSLEGIGRTQYFGPGTRLLVL.